This T cell receptor (beta chain) was captured in a study of post-analysis software for immune sequencing data. Study-level information: Recorded subtypes: relapsing-remitting, secondary progressive, progressive-relapsing; some patients unannotated.

Study findings and constraints: Strong co-clustering by F measure was evident for samples that had been prepared in the same batch. Versus controls, multiple sclerosis patients showed significantly lower diversity (normalized Chao1). A handful of TRBV segments, including TRBV5-6, TRBV5-1 and TRBV20-1, were more frequent in patients than controls.

On this clonotype itself: No antigen is known for it.

Trimming pared 7 bases from V and 1 base from J, leaving 8 bases between. The CDR3 runs 13 residues. TCR beta cDNA libraries included unique molecular identifiers. Once about 0.95 to 10 million T cells were used, roughly 490,000 cDNA molecules resulted. TCRdb re-called the PCR reads with MiXCR, one entry per CDR3 protein. The data show 650,000 to 850,000 distinct CDR3 sequences, about half seen once. V and J are TRBV12-3 or TRBV12-4 and TRBJ1-5; D is ambiguous. Sequences were obtained from blood. The source is a girl aged 10 to 17 with multiple sclerosis. CDR3 sequence reads: CASNSQSNQPQHF. The CDR3, as DNA: TGTGCCAGCAACTCACAGAGCAATCAGCCCCAGCATTTT.